The next 8 T cell receptor beta chains were all read from a single sample in a study of cytomegalovirus exposure and HLA in healthy donors. The PCR contained 60 Vbeta and 13 Jbeta primers. Clones were sequenced by immunoSEQ multiplex PCR, and TCRdb holds only the in-frame ones, with some missing. The table records approximately 190,000 clones, approximately 80% of them present only once. Input material: PBMCs. The receptors here all came from a boy aged 2 to 9 in good health and CMV-seronegative.

This clone was recorded once. The rearrangement links TRBV7-9 to TRBJ2-5, with TRBD2 identical over 7 bases. V shed 4 bases and J 8 bases; nucleotides not matched to a gene: 7. CDR3 size: 13 residues. Germline lookup yields CDR1 SEHNR and CDR2 FQNEAQ (reference sequence). CDR3 loop: CASSSIPGGTQYF. The DNA for the CDR3 is TGTGCCAGCAGCTCCATCCCGGGGGGAACCCAGTACTTC.

J is TRBJ2-1 and V is TRBV6-7; D perhaps matches TRBD2 (5 bases). TRBV6-7 has ORF status, its function being uncertain. V was cut by 0 bases and J by 7 bases, with 13 bases left in between. The CDR3 has 15 residues. The CDR3 DNA follows: TGTGCCAGCAGTTACTCAAGGAGGCGTGGGAATGAGCAGTTCTTC. This encodes CASSYSRRRGNEQFF.

This chain links TRBV15 with TRBJ2-1; 8 positions agree with TRBD2. J was trimmed by 12 bases and V by 0 bases; bases with no gene match: 16. The CDR3 has 17 residues. Per germline, CDR1 LNHNV and CDR2 YYDKDF (reference sequence). The CDR3 protein is CATSRERASGPEGGQFF. CDR3 DNA sequence: TGTGCCACCAGCAGAGAAAGGGCTAGCGGGCCAGAAGGGGGGCAGTTCTTC.

The V gene is TRBV7-3, the J gene TRBJ2-3; 8 bases are shared with TRBD2. Losses at the gene ends were 0 bases for V and 2 bases for J; bases not matched to a gene: 4. The CDR3 is made up of 16 amino acids. CDR1 is SGHTA and CDR2 is FQGTGA in the germline V gene. CDR3 region: CASSLTGGGLTDTQYF. As DNA, the CDR3 is TGTGCCAGCAGCTTAACAGGCGGGGGGCTCACAGATACGCAGTATTTT.

This chain connects TRBV6-1 to TRBJ1-3; the match to TRBD1 covers 8 bases. This CDR3 has 14 residues. V was clipped by 3 bases and J by 4 bases; unmatched bases: 2. In germline, CDR1 is MNHNS, CDR2 SASEGT. CDR3 sequence (DNA): TGTGCCAGCAGTGACAGGGGGCTAGGAAACACCATATATTTT. This codes for CASSDRGLGNTIYF.

The chain joins TRBV10-2 to TRBJ2-7; TRBD1 aligns across 7 bases. The CDR3 length is 15 residues. Trimming took 6 bases from V and 0 from J; bases not matched to a gene: 8. In germline, CDR1 is WSHSY, CDR2 SAAADI. The CDR3 protein is CASRYLRGLSYEQYF. CDR3 coding DNA: TGCGCCAGCAGATATTTGAGGGGGCTCTCCTACGAGCAGTACTTC.

The CDR3 is CASSAGLAGYQETQYF. DNA of the CDR3: TGTGCCAGCAGTGCGGGACTAGCGGGGTACCAAGAGACCCAGTACTTC. The chain has TRBV2 and TRBJ2-5, with 13 bases identical to TRBD2. V lost 4 bases to trimming and J lost 0 bases; unmatched junction nucleotides: 2. Germline values: CDR1 SNHLY, CDR2 FYNNEI. The CDR3 spans 16 residues.

J is TRBJ1-6 and V is TRBV27; D gene ambiguous. This CDR3 region has 16 residues. From germline, CDR1 is MNHEY and CDR2 SMNVEV (reference sequence). The ends were cut back, 2 bases at V and 0 bases at J, with 8 bases in the middle. In nucleotides, the CDR3 is TGTGCCAGCAGTTTAGCTGCGAGCTCCTATAATTCACCCCTCCACTTT. Translation gives CASSLAASSYNSPLHF.